This TCR beta chain comes out of a study of response to subunit inactivated influenza vaccine. Regarding the study as a whole: A suggestion made by the authors is that each seasonal influenza vaccination recruits few new T cells.

A few counts support this clonotype. What it binds is unknown. TCRdb independently ran MiXCR on the RT-PCR reads; one entry per CDR3 protein. The data hold 600,000 to 850,000 distinct CDR3 sequences, with 14% observed a single time. CDR1 and CDR2 (germline): SQVTM, ANQGSEA. V was clipped by 0 bases and J by 2 bases; unmatched bases: 6. The CDR3 covers 16 residues. The TCR was taken from a man aged 45 to 65 who received an inactivated influenza vaccine. The chain combines TRBV29-1 with TRBJ2-7, with 11 bases lining up with TRBD1. Specimen: PBMCs from blood, collected roughly 2 weeks before vaccination. This CDR3 is CSVEDPGTGGAYEQYF. The CDR3 nucleotides are TGCAGCGTTGAAGATCCGGGGACAGGGGGTGCCTACGAGCAGTACTTC.